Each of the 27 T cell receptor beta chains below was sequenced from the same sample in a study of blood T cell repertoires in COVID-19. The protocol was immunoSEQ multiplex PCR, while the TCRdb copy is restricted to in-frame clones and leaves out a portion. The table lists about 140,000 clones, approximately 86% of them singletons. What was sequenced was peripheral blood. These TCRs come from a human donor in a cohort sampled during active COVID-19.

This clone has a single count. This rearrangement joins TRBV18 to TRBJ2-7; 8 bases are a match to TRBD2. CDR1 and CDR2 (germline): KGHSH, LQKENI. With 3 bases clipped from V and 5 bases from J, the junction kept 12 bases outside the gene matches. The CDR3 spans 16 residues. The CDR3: CASSPSPTSGEDEQYF. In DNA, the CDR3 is TGTGCCAGCTCACCCTCTCCCACTAGCGGAGAGGACGAGCAGTACTTC.

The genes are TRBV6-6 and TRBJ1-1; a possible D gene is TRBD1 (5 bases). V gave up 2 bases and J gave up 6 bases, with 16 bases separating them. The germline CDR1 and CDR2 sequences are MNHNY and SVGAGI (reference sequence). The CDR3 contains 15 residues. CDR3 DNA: TGTGCCAGCAGTTACCAATTAATTGACAGATCTGAAGCTTTCTTT. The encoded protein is CASSYQLIDRSEAFF.

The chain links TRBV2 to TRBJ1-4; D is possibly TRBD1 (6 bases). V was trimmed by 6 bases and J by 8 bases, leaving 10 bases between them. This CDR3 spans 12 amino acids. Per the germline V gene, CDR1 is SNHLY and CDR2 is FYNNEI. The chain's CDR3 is CASSQDREKLFF. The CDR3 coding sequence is TGTGCCAGCAGCCAAGACAGGGAAAAACTGTTTTTT.

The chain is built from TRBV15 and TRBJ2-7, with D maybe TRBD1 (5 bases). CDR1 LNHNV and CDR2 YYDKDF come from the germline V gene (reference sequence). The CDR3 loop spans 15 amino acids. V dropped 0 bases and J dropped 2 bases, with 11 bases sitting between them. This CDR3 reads CATSRDPRVAYEQYF. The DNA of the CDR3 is TGTGCCACCAGCAGAGACCCCAGGGTAGCCTACGAGCAGTACTTC.

The DNA of the CDR3 is TGTGCCAGCAGCCAGCGAGCGGGATTTGGAGATACGCAGTATTTT. Its translation: CASSQRAGFGDTQYF. The J gene is TRBJ2-3, the V gene TRBV7-8, with 7 bases identical to TRBD2. The CDR3 runs to 15 residues. J was trimmed by 5 bases and V by 5 bases; bases with no gene match: 10. Germline-derived CDR1 and CDR2 are SGHVS and FQNEAQ.

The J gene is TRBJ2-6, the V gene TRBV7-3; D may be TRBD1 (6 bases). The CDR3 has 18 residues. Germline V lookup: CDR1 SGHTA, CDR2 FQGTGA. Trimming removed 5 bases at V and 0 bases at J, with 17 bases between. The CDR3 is CASSLRGQGSSGANVLTF. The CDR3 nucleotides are TGTGCCAGCAGCCTACGGGGACAAGGGAGCTCTGGGGCCAACGTCCTGACTTTC.

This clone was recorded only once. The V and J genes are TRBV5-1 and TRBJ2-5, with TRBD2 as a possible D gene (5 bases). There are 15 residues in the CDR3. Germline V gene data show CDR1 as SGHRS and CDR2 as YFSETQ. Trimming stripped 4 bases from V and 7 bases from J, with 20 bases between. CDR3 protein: CASSAEASASGTQYF. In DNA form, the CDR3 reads TGCGCCAGCAGCGCGGAGGCCAGCGCAAGTGGGACCCAGTACTTC.

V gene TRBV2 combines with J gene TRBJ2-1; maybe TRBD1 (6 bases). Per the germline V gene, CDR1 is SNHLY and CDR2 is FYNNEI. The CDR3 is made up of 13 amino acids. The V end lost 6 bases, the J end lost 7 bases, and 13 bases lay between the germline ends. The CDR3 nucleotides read TGTGCCAGCAGAACTGGACAGAGGAATGAGCAGTTCTTC. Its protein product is CASRTGQRNEQFF.

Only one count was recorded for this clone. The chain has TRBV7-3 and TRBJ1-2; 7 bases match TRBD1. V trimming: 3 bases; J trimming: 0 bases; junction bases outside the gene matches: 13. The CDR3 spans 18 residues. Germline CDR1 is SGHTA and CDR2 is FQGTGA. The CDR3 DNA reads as TGTGCCAGCAGCTTTAGTCTGAATCTGACAGGGACTAACTATGGCTACACCTTC. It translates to CASSFSLNLTGTNYGYTF.

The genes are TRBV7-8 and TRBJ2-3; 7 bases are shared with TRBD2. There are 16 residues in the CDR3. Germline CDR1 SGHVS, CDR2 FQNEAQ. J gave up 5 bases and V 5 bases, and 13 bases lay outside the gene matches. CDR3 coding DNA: TGTGCCAGCAGCCACCCAGGGAGGGCTTCGGGAGATACGCAGTATTTT. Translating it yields CASSHPGRASGDTQYF.

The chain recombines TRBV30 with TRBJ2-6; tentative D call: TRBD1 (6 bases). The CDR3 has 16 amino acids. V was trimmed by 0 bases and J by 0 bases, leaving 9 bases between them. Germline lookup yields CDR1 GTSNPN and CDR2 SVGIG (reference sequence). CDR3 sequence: CAWSVQGFSGANVLTF. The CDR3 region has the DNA TGTGCCTGGAGTGTACAGGGCTTCTCTGGGGCCAACGTCCTGACTTTC. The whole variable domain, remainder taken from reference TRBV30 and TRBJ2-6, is SQTIHQWPATLVQPVGSPLSLECTVEGTSNPNLYWYRQAAGRGLQLLFYSVGIGQISSEVPQNLSASRPQDRQFILSSKKLLLSDSGFYLCAWSVQGFSGANVLTFGAGSRLTVL.

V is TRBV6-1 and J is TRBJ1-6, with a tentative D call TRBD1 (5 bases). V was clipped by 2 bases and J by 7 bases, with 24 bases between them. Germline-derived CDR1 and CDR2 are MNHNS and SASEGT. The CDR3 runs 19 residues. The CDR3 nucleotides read TGTGCCAGCAGTGAACGAATTAACCCGGGCGGGGGGAGGAATTCACCCCTCCACTTT. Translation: CASSERINPGGGRNSPLHF.

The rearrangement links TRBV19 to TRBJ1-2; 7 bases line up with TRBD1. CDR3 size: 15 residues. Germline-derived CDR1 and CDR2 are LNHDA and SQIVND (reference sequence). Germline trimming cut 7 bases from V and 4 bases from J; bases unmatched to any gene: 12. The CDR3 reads CASTPQGQGAYGYTF. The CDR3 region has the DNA TGTGCCAGTACCCCACAGGGGCAGGGAGCCTATGGCTACACCTTC.

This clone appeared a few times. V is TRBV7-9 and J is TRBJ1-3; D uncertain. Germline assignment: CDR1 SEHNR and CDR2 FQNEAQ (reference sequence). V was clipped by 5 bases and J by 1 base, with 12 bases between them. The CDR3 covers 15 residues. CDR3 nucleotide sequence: TGTGCCAGCAGCGCAATGCGGGGTTCTGGAAACACCATATATTTT. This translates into CASSAMRGSGNTIYF.

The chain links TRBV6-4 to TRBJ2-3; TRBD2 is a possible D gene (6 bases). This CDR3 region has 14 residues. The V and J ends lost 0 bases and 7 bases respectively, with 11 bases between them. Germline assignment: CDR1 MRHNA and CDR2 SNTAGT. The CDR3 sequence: CASSDSSGVNTQYF. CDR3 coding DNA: TGTGCCAGCAGTGACTCCTCGGGGGTGAATACGCAGTATTTT.

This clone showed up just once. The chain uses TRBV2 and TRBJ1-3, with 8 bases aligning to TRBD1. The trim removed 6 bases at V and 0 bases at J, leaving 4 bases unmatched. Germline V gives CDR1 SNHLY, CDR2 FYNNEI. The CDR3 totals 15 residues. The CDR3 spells CASRPTGGSGNTIYF. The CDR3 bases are TGTGCCAGCAGACCTACAGGGGGCTCTGGAAACACCATATATTTT. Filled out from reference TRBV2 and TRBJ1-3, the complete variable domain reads EPEVTQTPSHQVTQMGQEVILRCVPISNHLYFYWYRQILGQKVEFLVSFYNNEISEKSEIFDDQFSVERPDGSNFTLKIRSTKLEDSAMYFCASRPTGGSGNTIYFGEGSWLTVV.

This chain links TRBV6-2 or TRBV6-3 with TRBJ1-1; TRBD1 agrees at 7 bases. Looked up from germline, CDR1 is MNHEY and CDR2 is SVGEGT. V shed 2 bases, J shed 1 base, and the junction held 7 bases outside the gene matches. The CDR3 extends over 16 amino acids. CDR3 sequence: CASSYAPWTGNTEAFF. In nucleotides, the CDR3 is TGTGCCAGCAGTTACGCGCCCTGGACAGGGAACACTGAAGCTTTCTTT.

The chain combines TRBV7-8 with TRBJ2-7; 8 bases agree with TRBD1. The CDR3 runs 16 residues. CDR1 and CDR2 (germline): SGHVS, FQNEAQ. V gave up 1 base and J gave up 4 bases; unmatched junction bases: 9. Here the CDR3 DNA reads TGTGCCAGCAGCTTAGAGGGGAGACAGGGGTCTTACGAGCAGTACTTC. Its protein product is CASSLEGRQGSYEQYF.

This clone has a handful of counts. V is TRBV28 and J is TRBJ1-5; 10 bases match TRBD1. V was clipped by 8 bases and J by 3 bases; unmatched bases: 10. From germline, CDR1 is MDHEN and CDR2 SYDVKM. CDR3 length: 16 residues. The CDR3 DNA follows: TGTGCCAGCGAGACAGGGGGCAGGGGTAACAATCAGCCCCAGCATTTT. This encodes CASETGGRGNNQPQHF.

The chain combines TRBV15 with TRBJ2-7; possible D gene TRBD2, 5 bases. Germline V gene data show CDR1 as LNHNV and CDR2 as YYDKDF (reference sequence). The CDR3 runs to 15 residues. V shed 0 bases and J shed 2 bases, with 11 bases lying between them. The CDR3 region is CATSRDRGGPYEQYF. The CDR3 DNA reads TGTGCCACCAGCAGAGACCGGGGTGGCCCCTACGAGCAGTACTTC.

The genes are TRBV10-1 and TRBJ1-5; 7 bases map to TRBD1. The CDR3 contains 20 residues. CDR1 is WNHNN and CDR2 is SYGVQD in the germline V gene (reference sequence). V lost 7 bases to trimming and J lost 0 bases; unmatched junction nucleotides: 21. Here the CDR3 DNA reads TGCGCCAGCACAAACCCCGACAGGGTAAGAGCCATCGATAGCAATCAGCCCCAGCATTTT. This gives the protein CASTNPDRVRAIDSNQPQHF.

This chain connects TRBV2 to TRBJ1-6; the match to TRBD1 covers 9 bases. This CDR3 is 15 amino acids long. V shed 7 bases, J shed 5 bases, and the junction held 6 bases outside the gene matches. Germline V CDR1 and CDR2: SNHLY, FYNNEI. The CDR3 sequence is CASTRTGAHNSPLHF. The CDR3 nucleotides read TGTGCCAGCACCCGGACAGGGGCTCATAATTCACCCCTCCACTTT.

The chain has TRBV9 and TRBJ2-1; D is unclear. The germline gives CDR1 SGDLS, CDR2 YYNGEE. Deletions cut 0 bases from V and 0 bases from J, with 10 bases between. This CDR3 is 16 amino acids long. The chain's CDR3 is CASSVAGGLSYNEQFF. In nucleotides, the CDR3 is TGTGCCAGCAGCGTAGCCGGCGGCCTCTCCTACAATGAGCAGTTCTTC.

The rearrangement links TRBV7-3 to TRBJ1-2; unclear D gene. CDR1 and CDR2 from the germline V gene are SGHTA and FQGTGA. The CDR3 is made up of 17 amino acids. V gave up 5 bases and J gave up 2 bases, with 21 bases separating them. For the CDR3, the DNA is TGTGCCAGCAGCCAGAAAAAATCCCGATTCTCCAACTATGGCTACACCTTC. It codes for CASSQKKSRFSNYGYTF.

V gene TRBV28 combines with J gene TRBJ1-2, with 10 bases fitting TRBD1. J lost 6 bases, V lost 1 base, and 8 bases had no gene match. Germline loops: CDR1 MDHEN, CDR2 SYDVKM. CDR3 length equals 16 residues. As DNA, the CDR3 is TGTGCCAGCAGTTTATCCTTGACAGGGGGCATCAATGGCTACACCTTC. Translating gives CASSLSLTGGINGYTF.

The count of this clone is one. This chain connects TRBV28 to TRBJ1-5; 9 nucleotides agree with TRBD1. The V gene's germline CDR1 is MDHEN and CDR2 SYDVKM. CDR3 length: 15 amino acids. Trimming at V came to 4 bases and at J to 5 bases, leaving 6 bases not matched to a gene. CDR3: CASSSQGAGHQPQHF. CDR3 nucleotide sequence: TGTGCCAGCAGTTCACAGGGGGCGGGTCATCAGCCCCAGCATTTT.

The CDR3 DNA reads TGCGCCAGCAGCCCCCAGCGGGGGGAGTATGGCTACACCTTC. It is translated as CASSPQRGEYGYTF. This chain uses TRBV4-1 with TRBJ1-2; a possible D gene is TRBD1 (5 bases). The CDR3 runs 14 residues. The V gene's germline CDR1 is MGHRA and CDR2 YSYEKL. Trimming removed 4 bases at V and 5 bases at J, with 14 bases between.